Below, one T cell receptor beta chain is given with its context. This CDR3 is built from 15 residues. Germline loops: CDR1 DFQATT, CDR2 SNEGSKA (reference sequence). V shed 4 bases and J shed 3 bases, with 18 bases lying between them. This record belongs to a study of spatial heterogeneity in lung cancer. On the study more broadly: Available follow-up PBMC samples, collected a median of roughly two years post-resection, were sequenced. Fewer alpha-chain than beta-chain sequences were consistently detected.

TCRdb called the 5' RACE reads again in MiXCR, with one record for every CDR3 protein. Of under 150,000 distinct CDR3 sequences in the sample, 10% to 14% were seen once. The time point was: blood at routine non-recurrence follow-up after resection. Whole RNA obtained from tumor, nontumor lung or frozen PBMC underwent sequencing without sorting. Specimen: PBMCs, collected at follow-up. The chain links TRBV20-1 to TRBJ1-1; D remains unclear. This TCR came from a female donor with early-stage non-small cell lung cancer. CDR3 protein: CSATPGLQLDTEAFF. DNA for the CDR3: TGCAGTGCTACTCCGGGCCTTCAGTTGGACACTGAAGCTTTCTTT.